The T cell receptor (beta chain) under discussion was sequenced for a study of blood T cell repertoires in COVID-19 (dated by TCRdb to 2018 to 2020). A note on the overall study: Collaborator samples came from the United States, Italy and Spain and covered acute and convalescent phases of COVID-19. The material from the prospective study consisted of cDNA or gDNA derived from T cells, B-cell-depleted T cells, or PBMCs. The dataset comprised deeply sampled blood TCRbeta repertoires from subjects exposed to, actively infected with, or recovered from COVID-19. The repertoires were released in a freely available public database intended as a resource for research on the immune response to SARS-CoV-2. The samples were drawn from two sources: the first 160 participants of the ongoing ImmuneRACE study, and 1,200 or so subjects contributed by 6 global collaborators. The sample metadata nearly always contained a de-identified subject ID, COVID-19 status, age in years and sex. HLA class I and class II types, where available, came from metadata supplied by the sample provider rather than from assay-based typing.

As to this clone: Its antigen is currently not known. No much larger clone is present one base from it, and per-base qualities are unavailable.

The immunoSEQ Assay, a bias-controlled multiplex PCR, was used to amplify TCRbeta CDR3 regions from genomic DNA. In the paper's pipeline: The number of nucleated cells in each sample was estimated by amplification of reference gene primers within the assay. Sequence reads were collapsed and filtered to measure the absolute abundance of every unique TCRbeta CDR3 rearrangement. For each sample, productive Simpson clonality was calculated by taking the square root of Simpson's diversity index across productive rearrangements. TCRdb carries this immuneACCESS record with in-frame sequences only. Its versions omit some clonotypes, under half of them owing to an unresolved V gene in the studies checked, with the rest unexplained. V and J calls plus clone size are reproduced from that table; the DNA served to infer D and trimming. The sample table shows roughly 190,000 clones, and roughly 80% are seen once. Less than 7% of the sample goes to the ten largest clones.

Points the paper makes about the study in general: The amount of clinical and demographic metadata varied by source and participant and was provided uncurated.

Collaborating institutions collected whole blood in K2EDTA tubes following their own protocols. For TCRbeta analysis, collaborators shipped samples in one of three forms: frozen whole blood, isolated PBMCs, or DNA extracted from either of those sample types. The sequencing input was peripheral blood. The TCR originated in a man aged 55-75 years with acute or convalescent COVID-19.

The nucleotides are TGTGCCAGCAGCTTATTTGGCGGGGGATACAATGAGCAGTTCTTC. This yields the protein CASSLFGGGYNEQFF. The rearrangement combines TRBV7-2 with TRBJ2-1, with TRBD2 identical over 7 junction bases. Looking up the germline V gene yields CDR1 SGHTA and CDR2 FQGNSA. Spanning cysteine to phenylalanine, the CDR3 consists of 15 amino acids. Just CDR3 DNA is preserved here, 45 bases in frame from base 1. V has 2 bases trimmed and J has 4 bases trimmed; junction bases matching no gene number 5.